The T cell receptor (beta chain) described here comes from a study of neurological immune-mediated disorders. Study findings and constraints: Expanded clones shared no identical CDR3 amino acid sequences across subjects, which suggested private TCR-beta repertoires in all groups.

This clonotype was counted at least ten times. Its specificity is unknown. It was by 5'RACE with 10-nucleotide random UMIs that the cDNA was made. From 15-18 subjects, each sequencing run yielded over 180 million TCR-beta sequences. One entry per CDR3 protein results from TCRdb running MiXCR on the 5' RACE reads. The sample carries some 60,000 distinct CDR3 sequences, 2% to 3% recorded once. The germline V gene encodes CDR1 MDHEN and CDR2 SYDVKM. CDR3 size: 14 residues. The junction had 2 bases not matched to a gene; V was cut back by 1 base and J by 2 bases. This sequence was found in a man between 45 and 60 years old with multiple sclerosis. The sample taken for sequencing was PBMCs. The chain uses TRBV28 and TRBJ2-7; 7 nucleotides line up with TRBD1. CDR3 in DNA: TGTGCCAGCAGTTTATTAGGGACAGCCTACGAGCAGTACTTC. Its translation: CASSLLGTAYEQYF. Combining the CDR3 with reference TRBV28 and TRBJ2-7 gives the whole variable domain DVKVTQSSRYLVKRTGEKVFLECVQDMDHENMFWYRQDPGLGLRLIYFSYDVKMKEKGDIPEGYSVSREKKERFSLILESASTNQTSMYLCASSLLGTAYEQYFGPGTRLTVT.